This entry features one TCR beta chain sequence. The clone's antigen remains unknown. One base away there is no much larger clone; base qualities are not given. The library was obtained by the immunoSEQ multiplex PCR assay. A mixture of 60 forward primers for TCR Vbeta segments and 13 reverse primers for TCR Jbeta segments was used in the multiplex PCR. The CDR3 region of rearranged TCR beta genes was amplified from genomic DNA with a multiplex PCR assay. The amplified TCR beta libraries were sequenced on the Illumina HiSeq System as 87-base-pair reads. Turning to the authors' computational methods: Across the 640 or so repertoires, a later analysis counted roughly 84 million unique TCR beta chains, roughly 11 million of which were shared by at least two donors. To remove PCR and sequencing errors, raw reads were error-corrected and collapsed into unique sequences using a nearest-neighbor algorithm that merged closely related sequences. Alignment of CDR3 sequences to IMGT reference sequences was used to assign V, D and J gene segments. For a sequence to be retained, a match of at least six nucleotides was required to both a V gene segment and a J gene segment. Rearrangements were classified as productive when the CDR3 lacked stop codons and remained in frame with V and J, and all other rearrangements were classified as non-productive. Following IMGT convention, CDR3 was defined as the stretch from the second conserved V-encoded cysteine up to the conserved J-encoded phenylalanine. The earlier analysis of 500 to 750 of the donors excluded any sequence lacking an unambiguous match to a single V gene segment. An earlier analysis of approximately 590 of the donors classified V segments as functional when productive rearrangements were above 56.7% and as segregating when the standard deviation between donors was above 5%. A statistical classification framework was built to diagnose cytomegalovirus status from the catalog of TCR beta chain sequences. In a later analysis, V and J genes were assigned by comparing TCR nucleotide sequences against IMGT/GENE-DB human TR gene sequences. In a later analysis, CDR3 sequences and most-parsimonious VDJ recombination scenarios were assigned using the TCRdist pipeline. In a later analysis, every TCR beta chain was defined by the combination of its CDR3 amino acid sequence and its V-gene family, and reads without a unique V-gene family were dropped. In a later analysis, a few hundred highly shared, low-generation-probability nucleotide sequences were removed to address suspected cross-contamination and a sequencing artifact. In a later analysis, a clonal expansion index for each public chain was calculated from normalized within-repertoire ranks of inferred template counts. In a later analysis, generation probabilities were computed with a VDJ recombination model fitted to out-of-frame rearrangements, and the resulting probabilities were checked against IGoR. In a later analysis, TCR-TCR, TCR-HLA and TCR-CMV co-occurrence was scored with hypergeometric tests, and a repertoire-size bias correction was applied to TCR pairs. False discovery rates were estimated in a later analysis by permuting HLA or CMV assignments 20 times. In a later analysis, co-occurring TCRs were grouped using DBSCAN, with TCRdist sequence similarity added in when clustering inside HLA-allele-positive subsets. Repertoires with fewer than 30,000 or more than 120,000 public chains, plus five repertoires with anomalous nucleotide sharing, were excluded from co-occurrence clustering. TCRdb carries this immuneACCESS record with in-frame sequences only. Its versions omit some clonotypes, under half of them owing to an unresolved V gene in the studies checked, with the rest unexplained. V, J and clone size derive from that table, while D and trimming were established from the DNA sequence. The sample profile shows roughly 93,000 clones; roughly 70% of them were found once. Clones ranked in the top ten supply 1.8% of the sample.

This record belongs to a study of cytomegalovirus exposure and HLA in healthy donors (dated by TCRdb to 2015 to 2018). For the wider study: An earlier analysis of fewer than 750 of the donors reported 276 Gb of sequence data and around 110 million unique TCR beta sequences obtained from around 190 million T cells. Genome-wide SNP genotypes for about 65% of the 666 donors were used in a later genetic analysis, which treated that subset as a discovery cohort. The study was designed to test whether signatures of past pathogen exposure could be identified by cataloging public T cell receptors. A later analysis re-examined previously published TCR beta repertoires from hundreds of donors and added high-resolution HLA genotyping to investigate patterns of TCR occurrence. About 5 DR-DQ haplotypes were handled as single units for association and clustering, since linkage in the cohort was strong. In the later analysis, no new phenotypic data were used to find candidate immune exposures; instead, reliance was placed on TCR beta sequences and their occurrence across donors. Both class I and class II loci were covered by HLA typing, at four-digit resolution. Typing coverage varied by locus: roughly 629-630 donors for A, B, C, DRB1 and DQB1; approximately 560 for DQA1; more than 600 for DPA1; 450 to 480 for DPB1. Roughly 300 gigabases of sequencing data and some 85 million unique TCR sequences were included in an early release covering about 700 HLA-typed donors. Donor age, sex, ethnicity and CMV serostatus were collected together with the repertoire data. To decide whether each TCR beta V gene segment behaved as functional or pseudogenic, an earlier analysis of fewer than 750 of the donors relied on high-throughput TCR beta sequencing. Of the roughly 410 genotyped donors, 70% to 90% were placed in the genetic ancestry cluster associated with self-reported Caucasian donors. The study profiled the T cell repertoires of hundreds of subjects by immunosequencing and related them to cytomegalovirus serostatus. A separate validation cohort of roughly 130 different subjects was used in addition to the 666-subject first cohort. High-throughput TCR immunosequencing, statistical association of individual TCRs with disease status, and machine learning were combined to predict cytomegalovirus infection status. Every discovery cohort repertoire had been produced on one sequencing platform. Among some 400 genotyped donors of the cohort, an average of around 220,000 unique TCR beta nucleotide sequences was sequenced per donor, of which 15% to 20% were non-productive.

Spanning cysteine to phenylalanine, the CDR3 consists of 16 amino acids. Just CDR3 DNA is preserved here, 48 bases in frame from base 1. For CDR1 and CDR2, the germline V gene lists SNHLY and FYNNEI. In total, roughly 670 healthy bone marrow donors made up the cohort. Cohort members were all nominally healthy when sampled, although unrecorded immune exposures were likely present. The donor tested CMV seronegative and was one of the 352 seronegative cohort members. A peripheral blood sample was provided by each donor, and peripheral blood mononuclear cells were used for TCR beta sequencing. The Qiagen DNeasy Blood Extraction Kit was used to extract genomic DNA from the blood cell samples. On the study overall, not on this receptor specifically: A cluster of highly shared sequence variants was judged likely to represent a technical artifact of the sequencing pipeline. This cohort had only TCR beta chains sequenced, and the lack of alpha or paired-chain data limited which features could be detected. When HLA alleles, especially DR and DQ, strongly co-occurred, TCR associations were difficult to assign to individual alleles. The only immune exposure information available for the cohort was CMV serostatus. A later analysis found that HLA-associated TCR beta chains were more clonally expanded and had lower generation probabilities than equally common non-associated chains. V-gene and J-gene trimming of TCR beta chains was associated with a missense DCLRE1C variant in a later genetic analysis, and the association was replicated in an independent cohort. Broadly in line with IMGT annotations, most TCR beta V segments showed up in productive rearrangements about 87% or about 30% of the time in an earlier analysis of some 590 of the donors. Some IMGT-functional V segments, including TRBV6-2 and TRBV6-3, could not be told apart with the 87-base-pair reads, so those segments were excluded. In a later analysis, the rate of TCR association differed among HLA loci, with DRB1 alleles having the most associated TCRs and HLA-C alleles having the fewest. In a later genetic analysis, fewer N-insertions in productive TCRs were reported among donors in an Asian-associated ancestry cluster than the roughly 700-donor mean. Several of the top co-occurrence clusters appeared to be linked to parvovirus B19, influenza, CMV and Epstein-Barr virus, according to a later analysis. Across donors, most TCR sequences were observed very rarely, whereas some public TCRs were present in many individuals. Because counts were too low, about 18 rarely observed V segments, including chromosome 9 orphons, were left out of the earlier analysis of 500 to 750 of the donors. Cytomegalovirus status was reported to be diagnosed by the classifier with high specificity and sensitivity in both the original and validation cohorts. The study listed 150 to 200 TCR beta chains as associated with cytomegalovirus. In a later analysis, around 15,000 TCR beta sequences were associated with specific HLA alleles at a false discovery rate of 0.05. Presence/absence analyses assumed roughly uniform sequencing depth across donors, an assumption that may not hold. In vitro tests confirmed that a few of the cytomegalovirus-associated TCR beta chains recognize cytomegalovirus antigens. Because HLA typing was unavailable for some donors at each locus, only the typed subset was used in association tests. A further reported finding was that TCR beta sequences accurately predicted the HLA-A and HLA-B alleles for most subjects in the first cohort. It was suggested by the authors that the approach could potentially be generalized to other disease states and immunological phenotypes. Linkage disequilibrium might explain the correlated functional status among segregating V segments, but an unknown experimental factor could not be ruled out. A later analysis found that most CMV-associated TCR beta chains appeared HLA-restricted, with HLA associations seemingly driven largely by CMV exposure.

Sequences were obtained from PBMCs. This chain joins TRBV2 to TRBJ2-5; 7 of the junction bases match TRBD1. The J call is uncertain, as TRBJ2-7 better fits the DNA end. The sequence came from a male donor in good health and CMV-seronegative. The CDR3 here reads CASTGDPGQTSYEQYF. The DNA is TGTGCCAGCACCGGAGACCCGGGACAGACCTCCTACGAGCAGTACTTC.